This T cell receptor (beta chain) was captured in a study of cytomegalovirus exposure and HLA in healthy donors. The study's findings and limits: TRBV6-2, TRBV6-3 and other indistinguishable V segments were excluded. Sequencing probably produced one cluster of sequence variants that were highly shared. Earlier analysis looked at TCR beta V segments, and most were productive about 87% or about 30% of the time. Most TCR sequences were rare, but some public TCRs occurred in many donors.

With respect to this clone: No antigen is known for it.

A multiplex PCR was run with 60 Vbeta primers and 13 Jbeta primers. Libraries were prepared by immunoSEQ multiplex PCR; TCRdb keeps only in-frame clonotypes and omits some of them. The sample has around 150,000 clones; around two thirds are singletons. The CDR3 runs 14 residues. CDR1 and CDR2 from the germline V gene are MDHEN and SYDVKM. The V segment lost 10 bases and the J segment 3 bases; nucleotides outside the gene matches: 10. Sequencing used PBMCs. V and J are TRBV28 and TRBJ2-5, with 8 bases that match TRBD2. The receptor was isolated from a man between 25 and 39 years old in good health and CMV-seropositive. Here the CDR3 reads CATHEAGEEETQYF. In nucleotides, the CDR3 is TGTGCCACCCATGAAGCGGGAGAGGAAGAGACCCAGTACTTC.